The next 13 T cell receptor beta chains were all read from a single sample in a study of CD8+ T cells in alopecia areata. In each case, RNA was isolated and then reverse transcribed into cDNA as the sequencing template. Using immunoSEQ multiplex PCR, the repertoire was profiled, and TCRdb retains in-frame clones only, with some absent. The sample records approximately 210,000 clones, roughly three fifths being singletons. Treatment denoted: oral pan-JAK inhibitor, 5-10 mg twice daily. This specimen was CD4+ T cells sorted from blood, taken around week 46, from a patient treated with tofacitinib. These TCRs come from a human donor with alopecia areata.

V and J are TRBV10-2 and TRBJ2-1; 10 nucleotides align to TRBD2. This CDR3 contains 14 residues. Looked up from germline, CDR1 is WSHSY and CDR2 is SAAADI. The V segment lost 7 bases and the J segment 4 bases; nucleotides outside the gene matches: 4. The CDR3 nucleotides read TGCGCCAGCACTAGGACTAGCGGTTACAATGAGCAGTTCTTC. This encodes CASTRTSGYNEQFF.

The CDR3 protein is CATSREGLGDTEAFF. The DNA of the CDR3 is TGTGCCACCAGCAGAGAAGGGTTGGGGGACACTGAAGCTTTCTTT. V gene TRBV15 combines with J gene TRBJ1-1, with D maybe TRBD1 (5 bases). The V end was cut by 0 bases, the J end by 3 bases, with 11 bases between. The CDR3 runs to 15 residues. Germline-derived CDR1 and CDR2 are LNHNV and YYDKDF (reference sequence). The full variable domain, in which reference TRBV15 and TRBJ1-1 provide the parts outside the CDR3, is DAMVIQNPRYQVTQFGKPVTLSCSQTLNHNVMYWYQQKSSQAPKLLFHYYDKDFNNEADTPDNFQSRRPNTSFCFLDIRSPGLGDTAMYLCATSREGLGDTEAFFGQGTRLTVV.

The chain uses TRBV30 and TRBJ2-6; tentative D call: TRBD1 (6 bases). The germline CDR1 and CDR2 sequences are GTSNPN and SVGIG (reference sequence). Deletions cut 5 bases from V and 1 base from J, with 12 bases between. This CDR3 is built from 15 residues. CDR3 nucleotides: TGTGCCTGGTGGACAGAGCAGTCTGGGGCCAACGTCCTGACTTTC. This encodes CAWWTEQSGANVLTF. Drawing the rest from reference TRBV30 and TRBJ2-6, the complete variable domain is SQTIHQWPATLVQPVGSPLSLECTVEGTSNPNLYWYRQAAGRGLQLLFYSVGIGQISSEVPQNLSASRPQDRQFILSSKKLLLSDSGFYLCAWWTEQSGANVLTFGAGSRLTVL.

This chain connects TRBV5-6 to TRBJ2-7, with D possibly TRBD1 on 5 matching bases. Germline lookup yields CDR1 SGHDT and CDR2 YYEEEE. The V gene lost 0 bases and the J gene lost 2 bases, with 12 bases spanning the gap. The CDR3 is 15 amino acids. The CDR3 DNA sequence: TGTGCCAGCAGCTTGGGACAGCAGATAACCTACGAGCAGTACTTC. It is translated as CASSLGQQITYEQYF.

Points on this clone: The sample carries other DNA sequences with the same CDR3. This chain uses TRBV2 with TRBJ2-5, with a tentative D call TRBD2 (5 bases). This CDR3 contains 13 residues. Germline lookup yields CDR1 SNHLY and CDR2 FYNNEI. Trimming removed 5 bases from V and 5 bases from J, with 12 bases in between. As DNA, the CDR3 is TGTGCCAGCAGTAGCGGCCTGAGGGAGACCCAGTACTTC. This translates into CASSSGLRETQYF.

J is TRBJ2-1 and V is TRBV14; a possible D gene is TRBD2 (7 bases). CDR3 size: 15 residues. The V gene lost 1 base and the J gene lost 3 bases, with 10 bases spanning the gap. Per germline, CDR1 SGHDN and CDR2 FVKESK. The CDR3 region has the DNA TGTGCCAGCAGCCAAGCGGGGGGCCTCTACAATGAGCAGTTCTTC. Amino acids: CASSQAGGLYNEQFF.

The CDR3 DNA reads TGCAGCGTTGTAAGACTAGCGGGGGGATCCCTCCAAGAGACCCAGTACTTC. It specifies CSVVRLAGGSLQETQYF. The chain combines TRBV29-1 with TRBJ2-5, with TRBD2 identical over 13 bases. From germline, CDR1 is SQVTM and CDR2 ANQGSEA. This CDR3 has 17 residues. After removal of 4 bases from V and 1 base from J, the junction contained 9 bases not matched to a gene.

The V and J genes are TRBV30 and TRBJ1-2; D possibly corresponds to TRBD1 (6 bases). Germline V lookup: CDR1 GTSNPN, CDR2 SVGIG (reference sequence). This CDR3 is 15 amino acids long. The V end lost 0 bases, the J end lost 8 bases, and 19 bases lay between the germline ends. This CDR3 is CAWSVRRGGAGGYTF. The CDR3 DNA sequence: TGTGCCTGGAGTGTACGACGTGGGGGGGCGGGAGGCTACACCTTC.

This chain connects TRBV25-1 to TRBJ2-3; TRBD2 aligns across 8 bases. Per the germline V gene, CDR1 is MGHDK and CDR2 is SYGVNS. CDR3 length: 14 amino acids. Losses at the gene ends were 4 bases for V and 3 bases for J; bases not matched to a gene: 3. The CDR3 DNA follows: TGTGCCAGCAGTGCAAGCGGGGGAACAGATACGCAGTATTTT. Protein sequence: CASSASGGTDTQYF.

This chain joins TRBV4-3 and TRBJ1-2, with D possibly matching TRBD1 (6 bases). The CDR3 runs to 14 residues. Germline values: CDR1 LGHNA, CDR2 YSLEER. V was pared by 4 bases and J by 2 bases, with 11 bases between. In nucleotides, the CDR3 is TGCGCCAGCAGCCCGGGGGGCCCCAACTATGGCTACACCTTC. Protein sequence: CASSPGGPNYGYTF.

The chain links TRBV2 to TRBJ2-5; perhaps D is TRBD1 or TRBD2 (5 bases each). Germline loops: CDR1 SNHLY, CDR2 FYNNEI. The ends were cut back, 3 bases at V and 0 bases at J, with 11 bases in the middle. The CDR3 spans 15 residues. Here the CDR3 DNA reads TGTGCCAGCAGTGAGAGGGGCGGGTACCAAGAGACCCAGTACTTC. As protein: CASSERGGYQETQYF.

The chain employs TRBV18 and TRBJ2-2; D gene unclear. The V gene lost 3 bases and the J gene lost 0 bases, with 11 bases spanning the gap. There are 16 residues in the CDR3. CDR1 is KGHSH, CDR2 LQKENI, per germline. DNA for the CDR3: TGTGCCAGCTCACCGAGGTGGACGCCGAACACCGGGGAGCTGTTTTTT. This sequence encodes CASSPRWTPNTGELFF.

This sequence joins TRBV5-6 and TRBJ2-2, with D tentatively TRBD2 (7 bases). Looked up from germline, CDR1 is SGHDT and CDR2 is YYEEEE. The CDR3 covers 15 residues. V lost 0 bases, J lost 6 bases, and 12 bases lay in between. The CDR3 DNA is TGTGCCAGCAGCTTGGCGGGGGGCTTGGCCGGGGAGCTGTTTTTT. It yields the protein CASSLAGGLAGELFF.